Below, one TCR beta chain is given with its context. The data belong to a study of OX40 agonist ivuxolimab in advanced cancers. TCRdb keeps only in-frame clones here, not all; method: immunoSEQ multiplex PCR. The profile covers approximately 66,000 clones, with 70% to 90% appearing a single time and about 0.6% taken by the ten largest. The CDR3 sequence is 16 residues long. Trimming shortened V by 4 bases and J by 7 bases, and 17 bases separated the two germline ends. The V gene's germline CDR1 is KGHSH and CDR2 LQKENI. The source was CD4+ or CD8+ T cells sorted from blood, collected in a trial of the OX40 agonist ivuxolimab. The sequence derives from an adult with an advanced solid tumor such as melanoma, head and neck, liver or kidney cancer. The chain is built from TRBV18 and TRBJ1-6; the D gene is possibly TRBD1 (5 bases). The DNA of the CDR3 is TGTGCCAGCTCACAATCCGGGACCTACAACAATTCACCCCTCCACTTT. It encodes CASSQSGTYNNSPLHF.